The 15 T cell receptor beta chains in this list originate from one sample, sequenced in a study of blood T cells in healthy people across ages (dated by TCRdb to about 2015). Libraries were prepared through 5' RACE. The instrument given in TCRdb is Illumina HiSeq 2500. A second PCR of roughly 7 to 11 cycles was performed with a sample-barcoded 5' primer and a J-beta primer mix. The public sequencing data were trimmed at Q25 with fastp and processed into clonotypes with MiXCR by TCRdb, which kept only in-frame beta chains. When rows share a CDR3 protein, they turn into one entry using the most common DNA and genes. Across this sample there are 1.5 million to 1.8 million distinct CDR3 sequences, with 35% to 45% seen only once. Together, the top ten hold under 5% of the sample. The specimen sequenced was blood. These TCRs come from a woman younger than 30 in good health.

This chain connects TRBV4-3 to TRBJ2-7, with 14 bases fitting TRBD2. TRBJ2-4 explains the end of the DNA better; the J call may be wrong. In germline, CDR1 is LGHNA, CDR2 YSLEER. The CDR3 is 16 residues long. DNA of the CDR3: TGCGCCAGCAGCCCCGGACTAGCGGGAGGAGGGGACATTCAGTACTTC. This sequence encodes CASSPGLAGGGDIQYF.

The CDR3 nucleotides read TGCAGTGCTAGTTTGGGGGGAAACACCATATATTTT. It yields the protein CSASLGGNTIYF. This rearrangement joins TRBV20-1 to TRBJ1-3; D gene uncertain. The V and J ends lost 3 bases and 4 bases respectively, with 7 bases between them. The CDR3 length is 12 residues. From germline, CDR1 is DFQATT and CDR2 SNEGSKA (reference sequence).

The CDR3 DNA follows: TGTGCCAGCAGCCAAGAGCTCTCTGAGCAGTTCTTC. Translation gives CASSQELSEQFF. The chain combines TRBV3-1 with TRBJ2-1; D not certain. Germline loops: CDR1 LGHDT, CDR2 YNNKEL (reference sequence). V dropped 0 bases and J dropped 9 bases, with 6 bases sitting between them. This CDR3 comprises 12 residues.

This clonotype was seen more than once but under ten times. The gene calls are TRBV29-1 and TRBJ2-7; D unclear. The germline V gene encodes CDR1 SQVTM and CDR2 ANQGSEA. This CDR3 spans 11 amino acids. The germline V and J ends were trimmed by 4 bases and 4 bases, with 8 bases remaining between them. CDR3 coding DNA: TGCAGCGTTGTCGTGGGATACGAGCAGTACTTC. Amino acids: CSVVVGYEQYF.

The chain has TRBV19 and TRBJ2-2, with a possible D match to TRBD1 (5 bases). CDR3 length: 14 residues. CDR1 is LNHDA, CDR2 SQIVND, per germline (reference sequence). The CDR3 here is CAARDHGDTGELFF. CDR3 coding DNA: TGTGCGGCCAGGGATCATGGGGACACCGGGGAGCTGTTTTTT. The full variable domain, rest sourced from reference TRBV19 and TRBJ2-2, is DGGITQSPKYLFRKEGQNVTLSCEQNLNHDAMYWYRQDPGQGLRLIYYSQIVNDFQKGDIAEGYSVSREKKESFPLTVTSAQKNPTAFYLCAARDHGDTGELFFGEGSRLTVL.

The table lists this clonotype with a few counts. The chain is built from TRBV5-1 and TRBJ2-1; D might be TRBD1 (6 bases). V was pared by 4 bases and J by 0 bases, with 14 bases between. Germline lookup yields CDR1 SGHRS and CDR2 YFSETQ. The CDR3 is 16 amino acids. The CDR3 reads CASSKGHPTSYNEQFF. CDR3 in DNA: TGCGCCAGCAGCAAGGGACACCCGACCTCCTACAATGAGCAGTTCTTC.

The chain links TRBV4-2 to TRBJ1-6; D possibly corresponds to TRBD1 (5 bases). This CDR3 has 15 amino acids. The V gene's germline CDR1 is LGHNA and CDR2 YNFKEQ. Trimming took 4 bases from V and 6 from J, leaving 13 bases between them. Here the CDR3 reads CASSLPGGANSPLHF. The CDR3 coding sequence is TGTGCCAGCAGCCTCCCCGGCGGGGCTAATTCACCCCTCCACTTT.

V usage is TRBV30 and J usage is TRBJ2-2; D unresolved. Germline lookup yields CDR1 GTSNPN and CDR2 SVGIG (reference sequence). V shed 4 bases and J shed 1 base, with 7 bases lying between them. The CDR3 is made up of 13 amino acids. The CDR3 sequence is CAWNSVNTGELFF. Written as DNA, the CDR3 is TGTGCCTGGAATTCGGTGAACACCGGGGAGCTGTTTTTT.

This clonotype was detected a few times. This chain connects TRBV20-1 to TRBJ2-6, with D uncertain. V was cut by 0 bases and J by 1 base, with 7 bases left in between. Germline V gives CDR1 DFQATT, CDR2 SNEGSKA (reference sequence). This CDR3 region has 15 residues. This chain's CDR3 is CSARDTQSGANVLTF. CDR3 DNA: TGCAGTGCTAGAGATACACAGTCTGGGGCCAACGTCCTGACTTTC.

The V and J genes are TRBV20-1 and TRBJ2-1; D perhaps matches TRBD1 (6 bases). Trimming left V 1 base short and J 4 bases short, with 14 bases between. Germline assignment: CDR1 DFQATT and CDR2 SNEGSKA (reference sequence). This CDR3 is built from 15 residues. The CDR3 loop is CSARVPGQIYNEQFF. CDR3 nucleotide sequence: TGCAGTGCTAGAGTACCGGGACAAATATACAATGAGCAGTTCTTC.

The V call is TRBV11-2, the J call TRBJ1-3; 11 nucleotides line up with TRBD1. V shed 1 base, J shed 6 bases, and the junction held 8 bases outside the gene matches. The CDR3 runs to 17 residues. Germline V gene lookup returns CDR1 SGHAT and CDR2 FQNNGV. CDR3: CASSLARTGGAENTIYF. The CDR3 DNA follows: TGTGCCAGCAGCTTAGCCCGGACAGGGGGCGCGGAAAACACCATATATTTT.

The chain joins TRBV5-1 to TRBJ2-5; possible D gene TRBD1, 7 bases. Trimming removed 0 bases at V and 11 bases at J, with 17 bases between. This CDR3 is built from 14 residues. Germline CDR1 SGHRS, CDR2 YFSETQ. CDR3 DNA: TGCGCCAGCAGCTTGGTGGAGGGGGCGAGGGAGCAGTACTTC. Amino acid sequence: CASSLVEGAREQYF.

V usage is TRBV5-5 and J usage is TRBJ2-2; D not certain. The length of the CDR3 is 12 residues. Deletions cut 3 bases from V and 7 bases from J, with 7 bases between. Germline V lookup: CDR1 SGHKS, CDR2 YYEKEE (reference sequence). The CDR3 nucleotides are TGTGCCAGCAGCTCATTGGTCGGGGAGCTGTTTTTT. This sequence encodes CASSSLVGELFF.

There are a few counts of this clonotype. This sequence joins TRBV9 and TRBJ2-2; 8 bases fit TRBD1. Germline assignment: CDR1 SGDLS and CDR2 YYNGEE. V shed 2 bases and J 5 bases; nucleotides not matched to a gene: 5. The CDR3 spans 15 residues. The CDR3 nucleotides read TGTGCCAGCAGCGTCCAGGGGGCGGGGACCGGGGAGCTGTTTTTT. Its translation: CASSVQGAGTGELFF. The variable domain in full, with the rest retrieved from reference TRBV9 and TRBJ2-2, is DSGVTQTPKHLITATGQRVTLRCSPRSGDLSVYWYQQSLDQGLQFLIQYYNGEERAKGNILERFSAQQFPDLHSELNLSSLELGDSALYFCASSVQGAGTGELFFGEGSRLTVL.

As for this clonotype: This sequence may be a read error, since a much larger clone differs from it by one base. The chain is built from TRBV19 and TRBJ2-7; D unclear. This CDR3 has 14 amino acids. Per germline, CDR1 LNHDA and CDR2 SQIVND (reference sequence). V dropped 5 bases and J dropped 0 bases, with 11 bases sitting between them. CDR3 amino acids: CASSEQLFSYEQYF. DNA for the CDR3: TGTGCCAGTAGTGAGCAGCTATTCTCCTACGAGCAGTACTTC.